This TCR beta chain is drawn from a study of blood T cells in healthy people across ages (dated by TCRdb to between 2015 and 2016). Regarding the complete study: Template switching captured roughly one uniquely barcoded TCR beta cDNA molecule per two T cells in model experiments. The donors were split into four age groups: young (average around 15 years), middle-aged (39), aged (roughly 60) and long-lived (82). The study analyzed two additional independent replicas of 1 million unique cDNA reads from the same blood draw for two donors, one aged 18 to 29 and one aged 80 or older. Age-related changes in TCR beta repertoire diversity were measured in the study by deep sequencing normalized with unique cDNA molecular identifiers. Donors of different ages were randomly distributed across sequencing lanes to avoid experimental bias.

The library was prepared using 5' RACE. This sample was sequenced with an Illumina HiSeq 2500. A second PCR of roughly 7 to 12 cycles was performed with a sample-barcoded 5' primer and a J-beta primer mix. A template-switch 5' adaptor carrying 12 random nucleotides introduced a unique molecular identifier onto each TCR beta cDNA molecule. Each sample yielded at least 2.5 million CDR3-containing paired-end reads. All of the RNA was converted into first-strand cDNA using the Mint cDNA synthesis kit, with a TRBC-specific oligonucleotide serving as the primer. After uracil-DNA glycosylase treatment, a first 18-cycle PCR used universal primers M1SS and BC2_uni_R on all cDNA. On the study's bioinformatics: For normalization, 1 million high-quality reads were randomly selected from each sample, with every read carrying a distinct molecular identifier. Instead of being binned into consensus sequences, reads with shared molecular identifiers were discarded. MiTCR, run with a Q25 quality threshold and the strictest error-elimination algorithm, handled CDR3 identification, clonotype clustering and error correction. Lower-bound total TCR beta diversity was estimated with a nonparametric unseen species model using Euler transformation. TCRdb reran the public reads through fastp at Q25 and MiXCR, keeping productive beta chains. Identical CDR3 protein sequences are pooled into one entry, listed with their most common genes and DNA. The V and J calls reflect TCRdb's pipeline rather than the authors' work. For this sample the table gives 1.5 million to 2 million distinct CDR3 sequences, of which around half were detected only once. Less than 2.5% of the sample rests with the top ten.

The roughly 39 donors, aged roughly 6 to 100 years, were systemically healthy Caucasian individuals from Russia. Ten milliliters of peripheral blood were collected from each donor into EDTA-treated Vacutainer tubes. Ficoll-Paque density-gradient centrifugation was used to isolate PBMCs, with at least 7 million obtained per sample. Trizol reagent was used to extract total RNA from the PBMCs, yielding at least 6 micrograms per sample. For every donor, an aliquot of PBMCs went through flow cytometry to measure the percentages of naive CD45RAhigh/CD27high T cells. This clonotype was recorded at least ten times. Its antigen remains unidentified. The record has no base qualities; no much larger clone is one base away. Broad study findings and their caveats: As age increased, observed TCR beta diversity per million T cells dropped in a roughly linear way, and a significant reduction was already evident by age 40. Total diversity estimates from one million sequenced T cells were considered lower bounds and underestimates. Donor CMV infection status was unknown, potentially confounding age-related changes in expanded clonotypes. Since profiling was done on bulk unsorted PBMCs, naive and antigen-experienced compartments could not be conclusively compared. A strong correlation was found between observed TCR beta diversity and the percentage of naive T cells measured by flow cytometry. Compared with the aged group, the long-lived group had more naive CD4+ T cells, fewer expanded clones and increased TCR diversity, suggesting age selection.

From the germline V gene, CDR1 is SGHTA and CDR2 is FQGNSA. The CDR3 runs 13 residues from the cysteine to the phenylalanine. Only the CDR3 region is kept as DNA, spanning 39 bases read in frame from base 1. The V and J ends are trimmed by 2 bases and 9 bases, leaving 11 bases between them. Sequencing was carried out using blood. The chain couples TRBV7-2 to TRBJ2-1; the D segment could be TRBD1, given 6 matching bases. This receptor was obtained from a woman between 35 and 50 years old in good health. The CDR3 protein sequence reads: CASSLTGLGEQFF. The sequenced DNA: TGTGCCAGCAGCTTAACAGGGCTCGGTGAGCAGTTCTTC.